This passage covers 28 T cell receptor beta chains from one sample sequenced in a study of radiation and T cells in renal cell carcinoma. Time point defined: blood 2 weeks post-SBRT. Treatment indicated: 15 Gy SBRT to primary tumor, nephrectomy 4 weeks later. Profiled with immunoSEQ multiplex PCR; TCRdb holds only in-frame clones, not every one. The table has 100,000 to 150,000 clones, 81% seen once. Here the sequenced sample was blood, taken from a patient whose treatment included radiotherapy and nephrectomy. These receptors were taken from a man aged 50 to 60 with renal cell carcinoma.

The chain is built from TRBV18 and TRBJ1-2; no firm D call. The CDR3 spans 19 residues. Germline V gene data show CDR1 as KGHSH and CDR2 as LQKENI. With 2 bases removed from V and 4 bases from J, the gap between germline ends came to 26 bases. The CDR3 DNA reads as TGTGCCAGCTCACCATCGGCCATGGCAGCCCCAGGCACCCCCTATGGCTACACCTTC. Its protein product is CASSPSAMAAPGTPYGYTF. The full variable domain, its missing parts supplied by reference TRBV18 and TRBJ1-2, is NAGVMQNPRHLVRRRGQEARLRCSPMKGHSHVYWYRQLPEEGLKFMVYLQKENIIDESGMPKERFSAEFPKEGPSILRIQQVVRGDSAAYFCASSPSAMAAPGTPYGYTFGSGTRLTVV.

V is TRBV11-1 and J is TRBJ1-1, with D possibly being TRBD1 (5 bases). Germline V gives CDR1 SGHAT, CDR2 FQDESV (reference sequence). The CDR3 consists of 14 residues. Trimming shortened V by 0 bases and J by 3 bases, and 8 bases separated the two germline ends. The CDR3 region has the DNA TGTGCCAGCAGCTTAGCCTCGGGGGACACTGAAGCTTTCTTT. It translates to CASSLASGDTEAFF. Supplemented by reference TRBV11-1 and TRBJ1-1, the full variable domain reads EAEVAQSPRYKITEKSQAVAFWCDPISGHATLYWYRQILGQGPELLVQFQDESVVDDSQLPKDRFSAERLKGVDSTLKIQPAELGDSAMYLCASSLASGDTEAFFGQGTRLTVV.

This sequence joins TRBV9 and TRBJ2-3, with D tentatively TRBD2 (6 bases). The CDR3 covers 16 residues. The germline CDR1 and CDR2 sequences are SGDLS and YYNGEE. Between the trimmed V and J ends, which lost 3 bases and 2 bases, there was a span of 16 bases. The CDR3 reads CASSGTRESYTDTQYF. The CDR3 nucleotides read TGTGCCAGCAGCGGTACGCGGGAATCGTACACAGATACGCAGTATTTT.

The V and J genes are TRBV5-1 and TRBJ2-7, with a possible D match to TRBD2 (6 bases). From germline, CDR1 is SGHRS and CDR2 YFSETQ. This CDR3 has 15 residues. The V end lost 0 bases, the J end lost 3 bases, and 13 bases lay between the germline ends. The CDR3 sequence: CASSLALAGNYEQYF. CDR3 coding DNA: TGCGCCAGCAGCTTGGCCCTCGCGGGGAACTACGAGCAGTACTTC.

CDR3 nucleotides: TGTGCCAGCAGTGTTAGCGGGGGGCTCTACAATGAGCAGTTCTTC. Residues: CASSVSGGLYNEQFF. V usage is TRBV2 and J usage is TRBJ2-1, with 10 bases that match TRBD2. The germline V gene encodes CDR1 SNHLY and CDR2 FYNNEI. The length of the CDR3 is 15 residues. J was trimmed by 3 bases and V by 4 bases; bases with no gene match: 3.

The chain has TRBV9 and TRBJ2-3, with D tentatively TRBD1 (6 bases). Trimming cost V 4 bases and J 4 bases, with 10 bases left between them. Germline-derived CDR1 and CDR2 are SGDLS and YYNGEE. The CDR3 length is 13 residues. CDR3 loop: CASSLQGADTQYF. CDR3 nucleotides: TGTGCCAGCAGCCTACAGGGTGCAGATACGCAGTATTTT.

This chain connects TRBV29-1 to TRBJ2-1; D unresolved. Germline V gene sequence: CDR1 SQVTM, CDR2 ANQGSEA. Trimming stripped 1 base from V and 0 bases from J, with 7 bases between. The CDR3 covers 14 residues. The CDR3 loop reads CSVEGRNSYNEQFF. The CDR3 DNA is TGCAGCGTTGAAGGGCGAAACTCCTACAATGAGCAGTTCTTC.

This clone was detected ten times or more. The chain carries TRBV5-4 and TRBJ1-1; 10 positions match TRBD1. The V gene end was trimmed by 4 bases and the J gene end by 5 bases; junction bases not matched to a gene: 8. The CDR3 is 15 amino acids. Germline V gene lookup returns CDR1 SGHNT and CDR2 YYREEE (reference sequence). The CDR3 DNA follows: TGTGCCAGCAGCCCGCTGACAGGGGGCCGGACTGAAGCTTTCTTT. This gives the protein CASSPLTGGRTEAFF. Full variable domain (missing parts from reference TRBV5-4 and TRBJ1-1): ETGVTQSPTHLIKTRGQQVTLRCSSQSGHNTVSWYQQALGQGPQFIFQYYREEENGRGNFPPRFSGLQFPNYSSELNVNALELDDSALYLCASSPLTGGRTEAFFGQGTRLTVV.

The genes are TRBV5-1 and TRBJ1-6, with D hard to call. V lost 4 bases and J 3 bases, leaving 5 bases between the germline ends. Germline V gene lookup returns CDR1 SGHRS and CDR2 YFSETQ. The CDR3 extends over 13 amino acids. The CDR3 sequence: CASSPDYNSPLHF. Written as DNA, the CDR3 is TGCGCCAGCAGCCCGGACTATAATTCACCCCTCCACTTT.

This chain links TRBV7-2 with TRBJ2-2; perhaps D is TRBD1 or TRBD2 (7 bases each). The CDR3 is 17 residues long. Trimming took off 5 bases at V and 1 base at J, with 17 bases between the two ends. In germline, CDR1 is SGHTA, CDR2 FQGNSA. The CDR3 loop reads CASSRKGASGNTGELFF. Written as DNA, the CDR3 is TGTGCCAGCAGCAGAAAGGGGGCTAGCGGGAACACCGGGGAGCTGTTTTTT.

The J gene is TRBJ2-1, the V gene TRBV6-5; D perhaps matches TRBD1 (6 bases). This CDR3 comprises 12 residues. V shed 4 bases and J shed 8 bases, with 9 bases lying between them. Germline V CDR1 and CDR2: MNHEY, SVGAGI. The CDR3 DNA is TGTGCCAGCAGTTTTCAGGGGTATGAGCAGTTCTTC. Translated: CASSFQGYEQFF.

The chain couples TRBV2 to TRBJ2-3; 7 nucleotides line up with TRBD1. From germline, CDR1 is SNHLY and CDR2 FYNNEI. Losses at the gene ends were 5 bases for V and 2 bases for J; bases not matched to a gene: 10. The CDR3 extends over 16 amino acids. For the CDR3, the DNA is TGTGCCAGCAGTAGAACCTGGGACAGAAACACAGATACGCAGTATTTT. It encodes CASSRTWDRNTDTQYF.

V is TRBV4-2 and J is TRBJ1-2; TRBD1 matches 8 bases. This CDR3 contains 15 residues. Looked up from germline, CDR1 is LGHNA and CDR2 is YNFKEQ. V trimming: 0 bases; J trimming: 5 bases; junction bases outside the gene matches: 5. DNA of the CDR3: TGTGCCAGCAGCCAAGACCAGACAGGGGCTTATGGCTACACCTTC. Protein product: CASSQDQTGAYGYTF.

V and J are TRBV7-9 and TRBJ2-7; 13 nucleotides agree with TRBD2. Germline loops: CDR1 SEHNR, CDR2 FQNEAQ (reference sequence). After removal of 3 bases from V and 7 bases from J, the junction contained 12 bases not matched to a gene. CDR3 length: 17 amino acids. The CDR3 loop is CASSFTGLAGPGVEQYF. The CDR3 DNA reads as TGTGCCAGCAGCTTCACGGGACTAGCGGGACCTGGCGTTGAGCAGTACTTC.

The chain carries TRBV29-1 and TRBJ1-6, with unresolved D. Germline V CDR1 and CDR2: SQVTM, ANQGSEA. The CDR3 runs to 13 residues. V shed 8 bases and J shed 3 bases, with 11 bases lying between them. The CDR3 DNA sequence: TGCAGCATACGCGGCAGCTATAATTCACCCCTCCACTTT. Its translation: CSIRGSYNSPLHF.

This chain uses TRBV9 with TRBJ2-5, with 9 bases lining up with TRBD1. The V gene's germline CDR1 is SGDLS and CDR2 YYNGEE. The CDR3 loop spans 16 amino acids. J was trimmed by 5 bases and V by 4 bases; bases with no gene match: 12. CDR3 sequence (DNA): TGTGCCAGCAGCCCATCCTTACAGGGGGCTTTGGAGACCCAGTACTTC. Protein: CASSPSLQGALETQYF.

The chain joins TRBV4-2 to TRBJ2-1; 7 nucleotides match TRBD2. The CDR3 loop spans 14 amino acids. Germline V gives CDR1 LGHNA, CDR2 YNFKEQ. With V trimmed by 3 bases and J by 2 bases, 1 base remained unmatched. CDR3 amino acids: CASSQGTTYNEQFF. For the CDR3, the DNA is TGTGCCAGCAGCCAGGGGACTACCTACAATGAGCAGTTCTTC.

The chain links TRBV27 to TRBJ1-2; TRBD1 matches 9 bases. Trimming removed 4 bases from V and 0 bases from J; junction bases left unmatched: 6. Germline CDR1 MNHEY, CDR2 SMNVEV (reference sequence). The CDR3 extends over 16 amino acids. CDR3 sequence reads: CASSSLTGGTNYGYTF. DNA for the CDR3: TGTGCCAGCAGTTCGCTGACAGGGGGGACTAACTATGGCTACACCTTC.

This chain links TRBV4-1 with TRBJ1-5; D might be TRBD1 (5 bases). This CDR3 comprises 15 residues. Trimming stripped 0 bases from V and 11 bases from J, with 17 bases between. Looked up from germline, CDR1 is MGHRA and CDR2 is YSYEKL. The CDR3 nucleotides read TGCGCCAGCAGCCAAGATGGGTCAGGGTTATTAGCCCAGCATTTT. Amino acids: CASSQDGSGLLAQHF.

The chain combines TRBV7-2 with TRBJ2-3; 10 bases are a match to TRBD1. After removal of 5 bases from V and 1 base from J, the junction contained 9 bases not matched to a gene. This CDR3 is 17 amino acids long. The germline gives CDR1 SGHTA, CDR2 FQGNSA. The CDR3 spells CASSRIGTGVGTDTQYF. CDR3 in DNA: TGTGCCAGCAGCCGGATCGGGACAGGGGTGGGCACAGATACGCAGTATTTT.

The genes are TRBV6-1 and TRBJ1-5; tentative D call: TRBD1 (5 bases). Germline CDR1 MNHNS, CDR2 SASEGT. V shed 1 base and J shed 4 bases, with 11 bases lying between them. There are 15 residues in the CDR3. The CDR3 is CASSEGEGLNQPQHF. Here the CDR3 DNA reads TGTGCCAGCAGTGAAGGGGAGGGACTGAATCAGCCCCAGCATTTT.

This clone was seen a few times. J is TRBJ1-2 and V is TRBV27; D is possibly TRBD1 (5 bases). The V gene lost 4 bases and the J gene lost 8 bases, with 14 bases spanning the gap. The CDR3 is made up of 13 amino acids. From germline, CDR1 is MNHEY and CDR2 SMNVEV (reference sequence). The CDR3 loop is CASSSRGIGGYTF. In nucleotides, the CDR3 is TGTGCCAGCAGTTCGAGGGGAATAGGGGGCTACACCTTC.

This chain joins TRBV6-5 and TRBJ2-5; 7 nucleotides match TRBD2. In germline, CDR1 is MNHEY, CDR2 SVGAGI. CDR3 length: 14 residues. After removal of 4 bases from V and 4 bases from J, the junction contained 6 bases not matched to a gene. CDR3 coding DNA: TGTGCCAGCAGTTTCAGGGAGGGTCGAGAGACCCAGTACTTC. This gives the protein CASSFREGRETQYF.

V usage is TRBV19 and J usage is TRBJ2-5; D is unclear. V was clipped by 3 bases and J by 3 bases, with 17 bases between them. The germline CDR1 and CDR2 sequences are LNHDA and SQIVND (reference sequence). CDR3 length: 16 residues. CDR3 region: CASSILWGTDEETQYF. CDR3 bases: TGTGCCAGTAGTATCCTCTGGGGAACGGACGAAGAGACCCAGTACTTC.

CDR3 nucleotides: TGTGCCAGCAGCTCGGACATAGCAGCAGATACGCAGTATTTT. Protein: CASSSDIAADTQYF. The chain couples TRBV5-4 to TRBJ2-3; D perhaps matches TRBD1 (5 bases). CDR1 and CDR2 (germline): SGHNT, YYREEE (reference sequence). V was pared by 3 bases and J by 4 bases, with 12 bases between. The CDR3 loop spans 14 amino acids.

The chain employs TRBV7-8 and TRBJ2-5, with 10 bases fitting TRBD2. The CDR3 length is 15 residues. V was pared by 3 bases and J by 4 bases, with 5 bases of the junction left unmatched. Germline-derived CDR1 and CDR2 are SGHVS and FQNEAQ. The CDR3 reads CASSFLAGVGETQYF. In DNA form, the CDR3 reads TGTGCCAGCAGCTTCCTAGCGGGAGTGGGAGAGACCCAGTACTTC.

The chain combines TRBV7-8 with TRBJ2-5; D is possibly TRBD1 (5 bases). V was shortened by 5 bases and J by 4 bases, with 11 bases between the two germline ends. Germline V gene sequence: CDR1 SGHVS, CDR2 FQNEAQ. This CDR3 is 13 amino acids long. This chain's CDR3 is CASSPRQSETQYF. CDR3 coding DNA: TGTGCCAGCAGCCCCAGACAGTCAGAGACCCAGTACTTC.

V and J are TRBV7-2 and TRBJ2-7, with D possibly being TRBD1 (6 bases). The CDR3 covers 14 residues. V dropped 3 bases and J dropped 2 bases, with 11 bases sitting between them. Germline CDR1 and CDR2: SGHTA and FQGNSA. The CDR3 coding sequence is TGTGCCAGCAGCTTTCAGCAGGGGACCTACGAGCAGTACTTC. Translated: CASSFQQGTYEQYF.